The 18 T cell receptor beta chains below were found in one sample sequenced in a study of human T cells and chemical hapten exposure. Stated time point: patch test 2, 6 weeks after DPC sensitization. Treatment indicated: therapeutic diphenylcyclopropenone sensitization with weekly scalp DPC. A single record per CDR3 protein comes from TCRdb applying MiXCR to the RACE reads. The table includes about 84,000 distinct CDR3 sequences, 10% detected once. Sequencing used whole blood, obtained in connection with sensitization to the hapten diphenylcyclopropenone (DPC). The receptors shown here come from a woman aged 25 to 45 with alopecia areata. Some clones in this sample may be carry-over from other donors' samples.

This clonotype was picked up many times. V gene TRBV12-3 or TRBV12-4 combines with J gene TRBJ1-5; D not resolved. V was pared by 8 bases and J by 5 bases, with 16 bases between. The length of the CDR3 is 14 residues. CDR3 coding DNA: TGTGCCAGCTCCCCGAGCCGAGGGTATCAGCCCCAGCATTTT. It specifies CASSPSRGYQPQHF.

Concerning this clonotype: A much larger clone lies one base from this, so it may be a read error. The CDR3 region is CASSSSGNPDTQYF. The CDR3, as DNA: TGTGCCAGCAGCTCCAGCGGGAACCCAGATACGCAGTATTTT. The gene calls are TRBV7-2 and TRBJ2-3; TRBD2 aligns across 7 bases. Germline V gene data show CDR1 as SGHTA and CDR2 as FQGNSA. The length of the CDR3 is 14 residues. V trimming: 4 bases; J trimming: 4 bases; junction bases outside the gene matches: 5.

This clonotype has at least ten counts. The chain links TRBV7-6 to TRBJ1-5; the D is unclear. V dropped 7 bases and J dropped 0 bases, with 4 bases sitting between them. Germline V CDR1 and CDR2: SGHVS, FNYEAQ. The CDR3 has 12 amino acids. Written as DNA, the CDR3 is TGTGCCAGCAACGATAGCAATCAGCCCCAGCATTTT. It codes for CASNDSNQPQHF.

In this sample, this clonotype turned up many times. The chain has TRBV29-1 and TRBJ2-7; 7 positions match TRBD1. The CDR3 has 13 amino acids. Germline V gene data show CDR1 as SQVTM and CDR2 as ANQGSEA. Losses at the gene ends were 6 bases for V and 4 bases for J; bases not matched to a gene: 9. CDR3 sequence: CSVAPGQRYEQYF. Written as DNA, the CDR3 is TGCAGCGTAGCACCGGGACAGAGGTACGAGCAGTACTTC.

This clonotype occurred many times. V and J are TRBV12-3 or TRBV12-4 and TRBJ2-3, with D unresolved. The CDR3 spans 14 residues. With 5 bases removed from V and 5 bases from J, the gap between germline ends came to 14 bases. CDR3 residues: CASSPGVPQDTQYF. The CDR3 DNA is TGTGCCAGCAGTCCTGGGGTCCCTCAAGATACGCAGTATTTT.

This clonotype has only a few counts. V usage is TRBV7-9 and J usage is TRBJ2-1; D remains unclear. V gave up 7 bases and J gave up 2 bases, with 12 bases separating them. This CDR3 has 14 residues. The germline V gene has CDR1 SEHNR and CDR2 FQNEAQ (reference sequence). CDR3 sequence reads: CASTSTGTYNEQFF. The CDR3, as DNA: TGTGCCAGCACCTCTACTGGGACCTACAATGAGCAGTTCTTC.

Written as DNA, the CDR3 is TGTGCCAGCAGTTACCGCCCCTACGAGCAGTACTTC. Translation gives CASSYRPYEQYF. The chain recombines TRBV6-2 or TRBV6-3 with TRBJ2-7; D is unresolved. The ends were cut back, 2 bases at V and 2 bases at J, with 4 bases in the middle. CDR1 MNHEY and CDR2 SVGEGT come from the germline V gene. The CDR3 runs to 12 residues.

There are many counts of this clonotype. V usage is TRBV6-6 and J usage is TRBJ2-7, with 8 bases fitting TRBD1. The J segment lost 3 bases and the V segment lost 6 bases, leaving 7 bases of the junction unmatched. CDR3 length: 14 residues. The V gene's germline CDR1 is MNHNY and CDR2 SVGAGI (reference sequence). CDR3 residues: CASREGQGLYEQYF. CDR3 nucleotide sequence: TGTGCCAGCAGAGAAGGACAGGGCCTCTACGAGCAGTACTTC.

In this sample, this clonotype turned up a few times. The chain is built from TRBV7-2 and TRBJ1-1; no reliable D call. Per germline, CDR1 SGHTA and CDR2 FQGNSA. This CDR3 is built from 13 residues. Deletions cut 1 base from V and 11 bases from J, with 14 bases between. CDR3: CASSLEFISAAFF. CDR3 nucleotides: TGTGCCAGCAGCTTAGAGTTTATTTCCGCCGCTTTCTTT.

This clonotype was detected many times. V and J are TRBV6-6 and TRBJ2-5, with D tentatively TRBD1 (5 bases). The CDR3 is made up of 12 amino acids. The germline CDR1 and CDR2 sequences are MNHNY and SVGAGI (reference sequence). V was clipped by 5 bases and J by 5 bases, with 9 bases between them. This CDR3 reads CASSVTVETQYF. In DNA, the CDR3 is TGTGCCAGCAGTGTGACAGTGGAGACCCAGTACTTC.

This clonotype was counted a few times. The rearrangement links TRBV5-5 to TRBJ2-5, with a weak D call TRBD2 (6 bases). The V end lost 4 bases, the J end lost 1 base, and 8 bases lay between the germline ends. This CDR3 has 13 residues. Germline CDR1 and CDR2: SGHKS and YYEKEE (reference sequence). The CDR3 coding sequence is TGTGCCAGCAGCAGGGACTTCCAAGAGACCCAGTACTTC. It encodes CASSRDFQETQYF. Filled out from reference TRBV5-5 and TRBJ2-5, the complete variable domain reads DAGVTQSPTHLIKTRGQQVTLRCSPISGHKSVSWYQQVLGQGPQFIFQYYEKEERGRGNFPDRFSARQFPNYSSELNVNALLLGDSALYLCASSRDFQETQYFGPGTRLLVL.

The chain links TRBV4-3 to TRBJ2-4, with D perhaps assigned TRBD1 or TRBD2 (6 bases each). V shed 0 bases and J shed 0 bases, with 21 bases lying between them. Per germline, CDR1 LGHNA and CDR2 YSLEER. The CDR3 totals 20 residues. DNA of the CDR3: TGCGCCAGCAGCCAAGAAATGGCAGGGGCGCCGGGGGTAGCCAAAAACATTCAGTACTTC. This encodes CASSQEMAGAPGVAKNIQYF.

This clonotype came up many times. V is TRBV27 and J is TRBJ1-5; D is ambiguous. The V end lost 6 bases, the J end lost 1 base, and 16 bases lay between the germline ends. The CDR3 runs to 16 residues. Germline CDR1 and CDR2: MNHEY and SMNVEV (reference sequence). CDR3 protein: CASSPSGGLSNQPQHF. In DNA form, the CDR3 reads TGTGCCAGCAGCCCATCAGGCGGTCTGAGCAATCAGCCCCAGCATTTT.

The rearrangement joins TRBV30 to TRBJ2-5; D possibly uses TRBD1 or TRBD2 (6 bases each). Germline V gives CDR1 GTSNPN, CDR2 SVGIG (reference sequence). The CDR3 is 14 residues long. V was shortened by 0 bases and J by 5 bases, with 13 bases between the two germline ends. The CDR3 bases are TGTGCCTGGAGTGTAGTCGGGGGCTGGGAGACCCAGTACTTC. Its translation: CAWSVVGGWETQYF.

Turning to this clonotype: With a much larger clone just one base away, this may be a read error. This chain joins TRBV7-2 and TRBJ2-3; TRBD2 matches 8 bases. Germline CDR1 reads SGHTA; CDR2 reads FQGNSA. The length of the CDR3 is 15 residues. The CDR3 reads CASGFFSGGQDTQYF. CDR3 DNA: TGTGCCAGCGGCTTCTTTTCGGGGGGGCAAGATACGCAGTATTTT.

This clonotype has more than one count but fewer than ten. CDR3 in amino acids: CASSYPEGGTYEQYF. As DNA, the CDR3 is TGTGCCAGCAGTTACCCAGAGGGGGGTACCTACGAGCAGTACTTC. V is TRBV6-2 or TRBV6-3 and J is TRBJ2-7; D may be TRBD1 or TRBD2 (6 bases each). V was shortened by 2 bases and J by 2 bases, with 13 bases between the two germline ends. The CDR3 has 15 residues. Germline loops: CDR1 MNHEY, CDR2 SVGEGT.

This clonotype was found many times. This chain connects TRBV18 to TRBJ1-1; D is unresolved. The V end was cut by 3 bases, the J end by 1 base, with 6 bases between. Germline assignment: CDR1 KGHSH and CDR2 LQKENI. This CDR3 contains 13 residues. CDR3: CASSPGRNTEAFF. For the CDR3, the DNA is TGTGCCAGCTCACCTGGCAGGAACACTGAAGCTTTCTTT. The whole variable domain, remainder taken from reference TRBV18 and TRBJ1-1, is NAGVMQNPRHLVRRRGQEARLRCSPMKGHSHVYWYRQLPEEGLKFMVYLQKENIIDESGMPKERFSAEFPKEGPSILRIQQVVRGDSAAYFCASSPGRNTEAFFGQGTRLTVV.

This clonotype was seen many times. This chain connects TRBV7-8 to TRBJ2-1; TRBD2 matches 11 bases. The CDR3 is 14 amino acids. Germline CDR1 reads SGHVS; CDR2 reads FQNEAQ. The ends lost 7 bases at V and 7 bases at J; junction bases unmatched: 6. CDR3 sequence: CASMGLAVGNEQFF. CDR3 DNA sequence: TGTGCCAGCATGGGACTAGCGGTTGGTAATGAGCAGTTCTTC.